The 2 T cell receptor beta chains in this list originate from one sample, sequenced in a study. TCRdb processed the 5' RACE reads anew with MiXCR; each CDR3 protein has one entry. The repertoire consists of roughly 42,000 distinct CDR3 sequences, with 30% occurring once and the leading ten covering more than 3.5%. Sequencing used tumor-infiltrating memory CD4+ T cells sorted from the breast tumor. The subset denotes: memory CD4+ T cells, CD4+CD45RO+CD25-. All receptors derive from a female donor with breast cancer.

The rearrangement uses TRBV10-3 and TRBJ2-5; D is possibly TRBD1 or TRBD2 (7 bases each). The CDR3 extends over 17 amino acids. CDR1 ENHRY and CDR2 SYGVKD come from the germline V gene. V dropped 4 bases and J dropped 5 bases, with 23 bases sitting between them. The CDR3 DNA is TGTGCCATCAGTGGGCGAACAGGGGAGGGTGTTTCGGAGACCCAGTACTTC. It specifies CAISGRTGEGVSETQYF.

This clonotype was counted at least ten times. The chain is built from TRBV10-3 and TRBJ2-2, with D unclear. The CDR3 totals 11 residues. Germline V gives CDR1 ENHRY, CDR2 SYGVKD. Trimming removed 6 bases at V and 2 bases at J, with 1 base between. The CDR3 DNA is TGTGCCATCAGAAACACCGGGGAGCTGTTTTTT. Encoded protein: CAIRNTGELFF.